The text below deals with one T cell receptor beta chain. Its antigen is as yet unknown. The data were obtained in a study of glioma-infiltrating T cells after dendritic cell vaccination. On the study more broadly: Three intradermal dendritic cell vaccine injections were given every two weeks.

Before vaccination, two weeks after the third vaccination, and at progression, PBMC were collected. Looked up from germline, CDR1 is SGHAT and CDR2 is FQNNGV. The CDR3 is made up of 16 amino acids. V trimming: 5 bases; J trimming: 0 bases; junction bases outside the gene matches: 6. Generated by immunoSEQ multiplex PCR, the TCRdb table keeps only in-frame clones and is missing some. The sample has approximately 82,000 clones, 85% to 90% seen once. Whole-study findings and limits: Complete blood and tumor specimen sets were limited to few patients. Survival was not directly related to TCR clonality in these patients.

The genes are TRBV11-2 and TRBJ2-1, with 8 bases lining up with TRBD1. This receptor was obtained from a human donor with glioblastoma. The specimen was blood, collected before dendritic cell vaccination. The CDR3, as DNA: TGTGCCAGCAGCATCGGACAGGGAAACTCCTACAATGAGCAGTTCTTC. This codes for CASSIGQGNSYNEQFF.